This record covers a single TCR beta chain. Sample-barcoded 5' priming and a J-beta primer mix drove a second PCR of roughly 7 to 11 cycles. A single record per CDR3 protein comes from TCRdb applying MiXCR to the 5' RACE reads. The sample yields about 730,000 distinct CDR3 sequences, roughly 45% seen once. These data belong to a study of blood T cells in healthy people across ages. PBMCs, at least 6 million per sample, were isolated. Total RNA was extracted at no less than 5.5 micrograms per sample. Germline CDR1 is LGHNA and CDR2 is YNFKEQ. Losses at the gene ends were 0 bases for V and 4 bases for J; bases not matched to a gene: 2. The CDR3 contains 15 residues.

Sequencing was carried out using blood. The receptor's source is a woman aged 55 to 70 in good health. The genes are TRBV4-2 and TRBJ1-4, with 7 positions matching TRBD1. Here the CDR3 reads CASSQDWDSNEKLFF. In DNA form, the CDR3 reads TGTGCCAGCAGCCAAGATTGGGACAGTAATGAAAAACTGTTTTTT.